This T cell receptor (beta chain) is from a study of shared clonotypes between healthy human individuals. Study details: Donor ages ranged 18 to 49 years: a couple of women, a few men. Per-donor plates numbered three CD4 naive, three CD4 memory, two CD8 naive and one CD8 memory.

With respect to this clone: As yet, its antigen is unknown.

V trimming: 3 bases; J trimming: 3 bases; junction bases outside the gene matches: 12. The CDR3 is 17 residues long. CDR1 LNHDA and CDR2 SQIVND come from the germline V gene (reference sequence). Sequencing was performed with immunoSEQ multiplex PCR; in TCRdb, only in-frame clones are kept and a portion is missing. The sample carries some 630,000 clones, about 96% recorded once. Positive CCR7 selection of CD45RO-negative cells yielded the naive CD8 cells, and terminally differentiated effector memory CD45RA+ cells were excluded. Study-wide results and caveats: Rarefaction revealed incomplete sorted-subset sequencing despite large depth. Non-shared clonotypes had lower generation probabilities than clonotypes shared by all four sorted-subset donors.

This clonotype was sampled from a woman under 40 in good health. Sequences were obtained from naive CD8+ T cells sorted from blood. The chain links TRBV19 to TRBJ2-7; 9 bases line up with TRBD1. The CDR3 sequence is CASSIFTHTGGIYEQYF. The CDR3 nucleotides are TGTGCCAGTAGTATCTTCACCCATACAGGGGGCATCTACGAGCAGTACTTC. Combining the CDR3 with reference TRBV19 and TRBJ2-7 gives the whole variable domain DGGITQSPKYLFRKEGQNVTLSCEQNLNHDAMYWYRQDPGQGLRLIYYSQIVNDFQKGDIAEGYSVSREKKESFPLTVTSAQKNPTAFYLCASSIFTHTGGIYEQYFGPGTRLTVT.